The entry below gives a single TCR beta chain sequence along with its context. The target antigen is unknown. Treatment of patients with chemo-refractory metastatic non-small-cell lung cancer consisted of focal radiation plus CTLA-4 blockade with ipilimumab. These data originate in a study of radiotherapy plus CTLA-4 blockade in lung cancer. As for the study in general: Among all patients, around 18% showed objective responses, while 30% to 35% had disease control. Whole-study results and caveats: Expansion in blood of tumor-derived TCR clones was seen after radiotherapy plus ipilimumab. Best predicting response, reportedly, were early blood T cell clone dynamics, with interferon-beta.

Clones were read by immunoSEQ multiplex PCR, and TCRdb kept only the in-frame ones, dropping some. The profile covers approximately 60,000 clones, with about 80% appearing a single time and 6% to 7% taken by the ten largest. The germline V and J ends were trimmed by 1 base and 4 bases, with 13 bases remaining between them. There are 15 residues in the CDR3. Germline CDR1 and CDR2: SGHVS and FNYEAQ. The chain recombines TRBV7-6 with TRBJ1-2; D gene ambiguous. This TCR came from a human donor with non-small cell lung cancer whose response to radiotherapy plus ipilimumab could not be evaluated. The sequencing here drew on peripheral blood, taken from a patient treated with radiotherapy plus ipilimumab. CDR3 in amino acids: CASSLGPNGPYGYTF. The CDR3 DNA follows: TGTGCCAGCAGCTTAGGGCCCAATGGCCCCTATGGCTACACCTTC. The full variable domain, in which reference TRBV7-6 and TRBJ1-2 provide the parts outside the CDR3, is GAGVSQSPRYKVTKRGQDVALRCDPISGHVSLYWYRQALGQGPEFLTYFNYEAQQDKSGLPNDRFSAERPEGSISTLTIQRTEQRDSAMYRCASSLGPNGPYGYTFGSGTRLTVV.